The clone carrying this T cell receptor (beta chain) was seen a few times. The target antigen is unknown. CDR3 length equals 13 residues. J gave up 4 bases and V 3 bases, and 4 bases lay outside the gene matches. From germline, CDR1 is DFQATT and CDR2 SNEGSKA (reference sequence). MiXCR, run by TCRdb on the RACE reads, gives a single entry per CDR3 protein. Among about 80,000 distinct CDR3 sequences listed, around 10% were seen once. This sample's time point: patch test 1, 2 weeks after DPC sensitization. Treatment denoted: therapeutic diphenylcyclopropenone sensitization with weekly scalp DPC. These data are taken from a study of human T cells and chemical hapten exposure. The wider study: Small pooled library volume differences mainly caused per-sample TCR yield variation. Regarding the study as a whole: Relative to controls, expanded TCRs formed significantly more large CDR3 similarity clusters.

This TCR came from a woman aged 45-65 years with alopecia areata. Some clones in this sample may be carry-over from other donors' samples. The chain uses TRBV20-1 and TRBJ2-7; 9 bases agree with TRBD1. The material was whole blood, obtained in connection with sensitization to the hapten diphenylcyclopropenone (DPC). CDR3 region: CSARGDRDYEQYF. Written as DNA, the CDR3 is TGCAGTGCTAGGGGGGACAGGGATTACGAGCAGTACTTC.